One TCR beta chain is described in this entry. No antigen is known for it. The sample comes from a study of blood T cells in healthy people across ages. Peripheral blood from each donor was collected in a volume of 9.5 to 10 milliliters. Study-wide results and caveats: Diversity figures derived from one million T cells were judged to underestimate the true value.

This CDR3 spans 15 amino acids. The germline CDR1 and CDR2 sequences are MNHNY and SVGAGI (reference sequence). V gave up 2 bases and J gave up 2 bases, with 10 bases separating them. A second PCR, run for about 6 to 12 cycles, used a sample-barcoded 5' primer plus a J-beta primer mix. Each cDNA was tagged by a template-switch adaptor containing 12 random nucleotides. TCRdb re-derived calls from the 5' RACE reads in MiXCR, one entry per CDR3 protein. The profile shows about 1.8 million distinct CDR3 sequences, about 50% of them singletons. The source material was blood. This chain connects TRBV6-6 to TRBJ1-5; D gene uncertain. The clonotype originates from a woman aged 40 to 50 in good health. In DNA, the CDR3 is TGTGCCAGCAGTTACGAGGAAGTCGGCAATCAGCCCCAGCATTTT. Translated: CASSYEEVGNQPQHF.